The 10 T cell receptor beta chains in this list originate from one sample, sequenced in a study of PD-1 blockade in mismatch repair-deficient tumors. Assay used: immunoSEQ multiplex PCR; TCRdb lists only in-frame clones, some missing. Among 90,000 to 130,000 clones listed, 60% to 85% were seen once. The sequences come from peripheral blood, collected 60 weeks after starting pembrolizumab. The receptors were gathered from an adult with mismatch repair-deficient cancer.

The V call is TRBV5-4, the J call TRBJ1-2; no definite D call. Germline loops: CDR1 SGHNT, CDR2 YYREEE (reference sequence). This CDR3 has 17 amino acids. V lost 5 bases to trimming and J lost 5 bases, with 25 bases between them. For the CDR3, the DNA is TGTGCCAGCAGACCCGGCGCGGGTCGAACCCAGGATTATGGCTACACCTTC. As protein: CASRPGAGRTQDYGYTF.

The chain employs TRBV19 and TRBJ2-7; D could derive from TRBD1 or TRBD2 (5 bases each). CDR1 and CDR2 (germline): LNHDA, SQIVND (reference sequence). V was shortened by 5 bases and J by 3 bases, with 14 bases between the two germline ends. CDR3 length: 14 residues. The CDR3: CASSEWGSLYEQYF. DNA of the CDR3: TGTGCCAGTAGTGAGTGGGGGTCCCTCTACGAGCAGTACTTC. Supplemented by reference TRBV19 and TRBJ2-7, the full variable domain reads DGGITQSPKYLFRKEGQNVTLSCEQNLNHDAMYWYRQDPGQGLRLIYYSQIVNDFQKGDIAEGYSVSREKKESFPLTVTSAQKNPTAFYLCASSEWGSLYEQYFGPGTRLTVT.

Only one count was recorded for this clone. The chain's CDR3 is CASSQEKTSGGLAKNIQYF. For the CDR3, the DNA is TGCGCCAGCAGCCAAGAGAAGACTAGCGGAGGACTAGCCAAAAACATTCAGTACTTC. The V call is TRBV4-3, the J call TRBJ2-4, with 9 nucleotides matching TRBD2. The CDR3 length is 19 residues. V trimming: 0 bases; J trimming: 0 bases; junction bases outside the gene matches: 9. CDR1 and CDR2 (germline): LGHNA, YSLEER.

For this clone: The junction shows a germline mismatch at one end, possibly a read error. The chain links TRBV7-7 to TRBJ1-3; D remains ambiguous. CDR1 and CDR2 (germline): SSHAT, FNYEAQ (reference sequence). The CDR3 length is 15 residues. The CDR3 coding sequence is TGTGCTAGCAGCTTAGACGGAGGCTCTGGAAACACCATATATTTT. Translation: CASSLDGGSGNTIYF.

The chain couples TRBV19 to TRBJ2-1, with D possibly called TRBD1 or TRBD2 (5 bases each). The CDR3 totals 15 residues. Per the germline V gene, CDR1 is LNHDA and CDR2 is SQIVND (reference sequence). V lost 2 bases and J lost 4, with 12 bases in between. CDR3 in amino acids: CASSISPGLYNEQFF. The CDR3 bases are TGTGCCAGTAGTATATCCCCGGGGCTATACAATGAGCAGTTCTTC.

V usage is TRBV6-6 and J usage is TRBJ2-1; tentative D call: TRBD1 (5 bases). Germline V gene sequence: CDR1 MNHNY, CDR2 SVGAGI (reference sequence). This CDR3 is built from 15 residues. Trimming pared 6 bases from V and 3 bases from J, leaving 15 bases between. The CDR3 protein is CASSDLDRGYNEQFF. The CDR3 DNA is TGTGCCAGCAGCGATCTCGACAGAGGCTACAATGAGCAGTTCTTC.

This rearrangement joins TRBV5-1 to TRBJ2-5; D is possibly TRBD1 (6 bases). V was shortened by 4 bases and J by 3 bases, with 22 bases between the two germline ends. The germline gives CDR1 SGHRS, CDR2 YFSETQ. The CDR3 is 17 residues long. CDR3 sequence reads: CASSRGWGQLGEETQYF. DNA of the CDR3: TGCGCCAGCAGCCGCGGTTGGGGACAATTAGGGGAAGAGACCCAGTACTTC. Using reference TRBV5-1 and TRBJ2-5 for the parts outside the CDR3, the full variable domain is KAGVTQTPRYLIKTRGQQVTLSCSPISGHRSVSWYQQTPGQGLQFLFEYFSETQRNKGNFPGRFSGRQFSNSRSEMNVSTLELGDSALYLCASSRGWGQLGEETQYFGPGTRLLVL.

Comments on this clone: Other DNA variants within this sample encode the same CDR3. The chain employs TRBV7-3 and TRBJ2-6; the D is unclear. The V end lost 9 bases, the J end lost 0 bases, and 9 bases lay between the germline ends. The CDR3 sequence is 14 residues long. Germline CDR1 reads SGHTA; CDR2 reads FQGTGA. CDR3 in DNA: TGTGCCAGTTCCTTGAGCTCTGGGGCCAACGTCCTGACTTTC. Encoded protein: CASSLSSGANVLTF.

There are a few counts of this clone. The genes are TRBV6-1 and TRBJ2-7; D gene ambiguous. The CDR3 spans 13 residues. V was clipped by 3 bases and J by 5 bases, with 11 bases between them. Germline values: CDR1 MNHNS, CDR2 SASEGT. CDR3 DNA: TGTGCCAGCAGTGAGTTAAATTCCCACGAGCAGTACTTC. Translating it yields CASSELNSHEQYF.

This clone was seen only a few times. The CDR3: CASSQYSASTDTQYF. DNA of the CDR3: TGTGCCAGCAGCCAATACAGCGCTAGCACAGATACGCAGTATTTT. The chain uses TRBV14 and TRBJ2-3, with D uncertain. CDR1 and CDR2 (germline): SGHDN, FVKESK. The V gene lost 2 bases and the J gene lost 0 bases, with 9 bases spanning the gap. The CDR3 totals 15 residues. Full variable domain (missing parts from reference TRBV14 and TRBJ2-3): EAGVTQFPSHSVIEKGQTVTLRCDPISGHDNLYWYRRVMGKEIKFLLHFVKESKQDESGMPNNRFLAERTGGTYSTLKVQPAELEDSGVYFCASSQYSASTDTQYFGPGTRLTVL.